The 17 T cell receptor beta chains reported below all come from one sample, sequenced in a study of T cell responses to AZD1222 COVID-19 vaccine (dated by TCRdb to 2020 to 2023). What the time point label conveys for this sample: baseline before first vaccination. Libraries were prepared through the immunoSEQ multiplex PCR assay. TCRdb mirrors the immuneACCESS table, restricted to in-frame sequences. Some clones are absent from its copies; in checked studies, under half trace to an unresolved V gene, and the reason for the others is unknown. The sample contains some 130,000 clones, roughly 89% of them found a single time. 4.5% to 6.5% of the sample is held by the ten biggest clonotypes. Here the sequenced sample was peripheral blood, taken on day 0 of AZD1222 vaccination. The receptors originated from an adult in good health.

The CDR3 protein is CASSLKSRQEDGYTF. Here the CDR3 DNA reads TGTGCCAGCAGCTTAAAATCCAGACAGGAGGATGGCTACACCTTC. The rearrangement uses TRBV5-4 and TRBJ1-2, with D perhaps matching TRBD1 (6 bases). The germline gives CDR1 SGHNT, CDR2 YYREEE (reference sequence). This CDR3 has 15 amino acids. V shed 2 bases and J shed 6 bases, with 17 bases lying between them.

The rearrangement uses TRBV10-3 and TRBJ1-2; D is undetermined. This CDR3 contains 14 residues. Germline CDR1 reads ENHRY; CDR2 reads SYGVKD. V lost 6 bases and J 0 bases, leaving 11 bases between the germline ends. The CDR3 DNA follows: TGTGCCATCAGCCCCAGTGGGTCTAACTATGGCTACACCTTC. Amino acids: CAISPSGSNYGYTF.

The chain's CDR3 is CSARDPREAFF. CDR3 nucleotides: TGCAGTGCTAGAGATCCCCGTGAAGCTTTCTTT. The genes are TRBV20-1 and TRBJ1-1; D ambiguous. V was cut by 0 bases and J by 7 bases, with 6 bases left in between. Germline-derived CDR1 and CDR2 are DFQATT and SNEGSKA (reference sequence). The CDR3 runs to 11 residues.

J is TRBJ1-4 and V is TRBV5-4; 7 nucleotides agree with TRBD1. Germline V CDR1 and CDR2: SGHNT, YYREEE (reference sequence). Trimming at V came to 3 bases and at J to 10 bases, leaving 9 bases not matched to a gene. The CDR3 contains 14 residues. Written as DNA, the CDR3 is TGTGCCAGCAGCTCAGACAGGGTAACGCGAAAACTGTTTTTT. It codes for CASSSDRVTRKLFF.

V gene TRBV27 combines with J gene TRBJ1-1; a weak D match, TRBD1 (6 bases). The CDR3 covers 17 residues. The germline V gene has CDR1 MNHEY and CDR2 SMNVEV (reference sequence). V was shortened by 1 base and J by 2 bases, with 17 bases between the two germline ends. As DNA, the CDR3 is TGTGCCAGCAGTTTATTGTTCGGTAGGGGGTCAAACACTGAAGCTTTCTTT. Translated: CASSLLFGRGSNTEAFF.

This clone was seen more than once but under ten times. The V and J genes are TRBV5-5 and TRBJ1-3; D not certain. CDR1 SGHKS and CDR2 YYEKEE come from the germline V gene (reference sequence). The length of the CDR3 is 14 residues. Trimming cost V 2 bases and J 4 bases, with 10 bases left between them. The chain's CDR3 is CASSFGVPGNTIYF. CDR3 DNA: TGTGCCAGCAGCTTTGGAGTCCCCGGAAACACCATATATTTT.

The genes are TRBV28 and TRBJ2-3, with D perhaps assigned TRBD1 or TRBD2 (5 bases each). The CDR3 runs 14 residues. The germline CDR1 and CDR2 sequences are MDHEN and SYDVKM. Trimming took 3 bases from V and 8 from J, leaving 15 bases between them. The CDR3 sequence is CASSLRKVGGTQYF. In nucleotides, the CDR3 is TGTGCCAGCAGTTTGCGGAAGGTTGGGGGTACGCAGTATTTT. Using reference TRBV28 and TRBJ2-3 for the parts outside the CDR3, the full variable domain is DVKVTQSSRYLVKRTGEKVFLECVQDMDHENMFWYRQDPGLGLRLIYFSYDVKMKEKGDIPEGYSVSREKKERFSLILESASTNQTSMYLCASSLRKVGGTQYFGPGTRLTVL.

The chain employs TRBV6-5 and TRBJ2-2; D might be TRBD1 (5 bases). The CDR3 has 14 amino acids. V was clipped by 7 bases and J by 4 bases, with 13 bases between them. CDR1 is MNHEY and CDR2 is SVGAGI in the germline V gene. The CDR3 here is CASTWMGLTGELFF. CDR3 DNA sequence: TGTGCCAGCACCTGGATGGGGCTCACCGGGGAGCTGTTTTTT.

This sequence joins TRBV28 and TRBJ2-5; no definite D call. CDR3 length: 14 residues. The germline V and J ends were trimmed by 3 bases and 1 base, with 9 bases remaining between them. Germline assignment: CDR1 MDHEN and CDR2 SYDVKM. CDR3 residues: CASSFEQFQETQYF. Written as DNA, the CDR3 is TGTGCCAGCAGTTTCGAACAGTTCCAAGAGACCCAGTACTTC.

The rearrangement uses TRBV11-1 and TRBJ2-5, with 9 bases that match TRBD2. The CDR3 is 16 amino acids. CDR1 and CDR2 from the germline V gene are SGHAT and FQDESV (reference sequence). Trimming removed 5 bases from V and 5 bases from J; junction bases left unmatched: 12. For the CDR3, the DNA is TGTGCCAGCAGCCACCCGGGAGTAGCGGGAGTTGAGACCCAGTACTTC. This encodes CASSHPGVAGVETQYF.

The count of this clone is one. The V and J genes are TRBV19 and TRBJ2-7, with TRBD1 matching over 7 bases. The CDR3 is made up of 15 amino acids. With 4 bases clipped from V and 5 bases from J, the junction kept 11 bases outside the gene matches. CDR1 LNHDA and CDR2 SQIVND come from the germline V gene (reference sequence). CDR3 nucleotide sequence: TGTGCCAGTAGTAATCCGGGACAGCGGCTCAACGAGCAGTACTTC. This gives the protein CASSNPGQRLNEQYF.

The chain couples TRBV28 to TRBJ1-5; D call uncertain. The CDR3 is 12 residues long. V shed 9 bases and J shed 2 bases, with 8 bases lying between them. Germline V gives CDR1 MDHEN, CDR2 SYDVKM. The DNA for the CDR3 is TGTGCCAGTGTCATTGGCAATCAGCCCCAGCATTTT. Translated: CASVIGNQPQHF.

CDR3 residues: CASSRGYEQYF. CDR3 coding DNA: TGTGCCAGCAGCAGGGGCTACGAGCAGTACTTC. This chain links TRBV5-6 with TRBJ2-7, with D possibly matching TRBD1 (5 bases). Germline V gene lookup returns CDR1 SGHDT and CDR2 YYEEEE. This CDR3 comprises 11 residues. Trimming shortened V by 4 bases and J by 3 bases, and 5 bases separated the two germline ends.

V is TRBV30 and J is TRBJ1-6, with D hard to call. Germline CDR1 and CDR2: GTSNPN and SVGIG (reference sequence). There are 13 residues in the CDR3. The germline V and J ends were trimmed by 5 bases and 5 bases, with 10 bases remaining between them. CDR3 in DNA: TGTGCCTGGGAGACTCTCGATAATTCACCCCTCCACTTT. This sequence encodes CAWETLDNSPLHF.

The chain recombines TRBV14 with TRBJ2-6; possibly TRBD1 for D (5 bases). Per germline, CDR1 SGHDN and CDR2 FVKESK. There are 19 residues in the CDR3. V was clipped by 2 bases and J by 4 bases, with 21 bases between them. CDR3 DNA: TGTGCCAGCAGCCAAAGAGGAGCAGGGCTAGTCGGCGGGGCCAACGTCCTGACTTTC. This translates into CASSQRGAGLVGGANVLTF.

The chain joins TRBV9 to TRBJ2-3, with TRBD1 matching 8 bases. This CDR3 has 13 residues. The V segment lost 5 bases and the J segment 5 bases; nucleotides outside the gene matches: 4. CDR1 and CDR2 from the germline V gene are SGDLS and YYNGEE. The CDR3 is CASRDRAGDTQYF. The CDR3 DNA sequence: TGTGCCAGCAGGGACAGGGCGGGAGATACGCAGTATTTT.

The chain recombines TRBV29-1 with TRBJ2-7; either TRBD1 or TRBD2 may supply D (6 bases each). The germline gives CDR1 SQVTM, CDR2 ANQGSEA. The CDR3 covers 12 residues. The ends were cut back, 0 bases at V and 7 bases at J, with 10 bases in the middle. The CDR3 protein is CSVEDRGREQYF. The CDR3 DNA follows: TGCAGCGTTGAAGATCGGGGGCGGGAGCAGTACTTC.